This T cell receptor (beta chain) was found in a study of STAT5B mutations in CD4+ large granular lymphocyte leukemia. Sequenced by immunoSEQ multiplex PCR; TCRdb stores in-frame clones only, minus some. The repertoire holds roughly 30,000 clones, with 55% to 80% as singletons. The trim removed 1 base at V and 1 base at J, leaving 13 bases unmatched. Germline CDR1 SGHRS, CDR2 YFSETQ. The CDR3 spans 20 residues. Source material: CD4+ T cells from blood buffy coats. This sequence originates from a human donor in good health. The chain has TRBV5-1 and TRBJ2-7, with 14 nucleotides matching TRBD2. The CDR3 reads CASSLRDGTSGGPRSYEQYF. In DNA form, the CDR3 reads TGCGCCAGCAGCTTGAGGGATGGGACTAGCGGGGGACCCCGATCCTACGAGCAGTACTTC.